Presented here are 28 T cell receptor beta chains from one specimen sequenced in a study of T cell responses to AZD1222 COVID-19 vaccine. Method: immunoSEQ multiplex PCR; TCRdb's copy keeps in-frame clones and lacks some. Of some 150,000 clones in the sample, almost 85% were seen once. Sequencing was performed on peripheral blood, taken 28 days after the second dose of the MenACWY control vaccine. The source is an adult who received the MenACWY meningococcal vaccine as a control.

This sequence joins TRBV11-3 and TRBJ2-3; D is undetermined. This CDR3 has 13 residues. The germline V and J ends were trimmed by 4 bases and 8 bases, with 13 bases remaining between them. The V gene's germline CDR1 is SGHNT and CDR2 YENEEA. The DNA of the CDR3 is TGTGCCAGCAGCTCCCAGCCCCTAGGTACGCAGTATTTT. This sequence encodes CASSSQPLGTQYF.

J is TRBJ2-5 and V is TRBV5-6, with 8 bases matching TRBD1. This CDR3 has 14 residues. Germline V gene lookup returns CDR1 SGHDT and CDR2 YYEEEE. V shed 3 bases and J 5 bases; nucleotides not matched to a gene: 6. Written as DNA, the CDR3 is TGTGCCAGCAGCTCAGGACAGGGCGGGGAGACCCAGTACTTC. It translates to CASSSGQGGETQYF.

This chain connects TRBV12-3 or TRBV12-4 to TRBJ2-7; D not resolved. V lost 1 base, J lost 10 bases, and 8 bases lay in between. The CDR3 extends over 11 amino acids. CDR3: CASSLGPGQYF. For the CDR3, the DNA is TGTGCCAGCAGTTTAGGTCCAGGCCAGTACTTC.

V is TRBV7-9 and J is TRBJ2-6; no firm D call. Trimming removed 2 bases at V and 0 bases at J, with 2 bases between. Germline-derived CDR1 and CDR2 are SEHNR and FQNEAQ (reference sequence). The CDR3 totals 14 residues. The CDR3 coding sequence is TGTGCCAGCAGCTTAAACTCTGGGGCCAACGTCCTGACTTTC. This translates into CASSLNSGANVLTF.

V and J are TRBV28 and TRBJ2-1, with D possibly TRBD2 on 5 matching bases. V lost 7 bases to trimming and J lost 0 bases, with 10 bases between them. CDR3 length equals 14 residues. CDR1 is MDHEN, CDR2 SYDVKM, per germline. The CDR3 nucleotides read TGTGCCAGCACCTTCGCGGGCTCCTACAATGAGCAGTTCTTC. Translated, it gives CASTFAGSYNEQFF.

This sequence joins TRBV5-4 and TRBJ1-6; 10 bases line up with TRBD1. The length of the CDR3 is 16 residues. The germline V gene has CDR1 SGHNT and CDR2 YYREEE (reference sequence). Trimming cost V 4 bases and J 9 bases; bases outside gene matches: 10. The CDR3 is CASSTGIDRGLSPLHF. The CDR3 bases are TGTGCCAGCAGCACCGGTATAGACAGGGGGCTTTCACCCCTCCACTTT.

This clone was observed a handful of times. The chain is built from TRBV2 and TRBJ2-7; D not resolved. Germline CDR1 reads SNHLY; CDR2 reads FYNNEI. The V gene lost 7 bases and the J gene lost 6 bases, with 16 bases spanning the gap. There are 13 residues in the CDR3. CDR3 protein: CASNPPLSREQYF. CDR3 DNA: TGTGCCAGCAACCCTCCCCTAAGTCGCGAGCAGTACTTC.

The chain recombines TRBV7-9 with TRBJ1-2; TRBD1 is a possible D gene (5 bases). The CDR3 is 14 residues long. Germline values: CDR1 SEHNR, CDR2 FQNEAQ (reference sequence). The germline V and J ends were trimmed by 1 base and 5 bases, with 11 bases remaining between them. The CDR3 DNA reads TGTGCCAGCAGCTTAGGACAGCCTTCTTATGGCTACACCTTC. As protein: CASSLGQPSYGYTF.

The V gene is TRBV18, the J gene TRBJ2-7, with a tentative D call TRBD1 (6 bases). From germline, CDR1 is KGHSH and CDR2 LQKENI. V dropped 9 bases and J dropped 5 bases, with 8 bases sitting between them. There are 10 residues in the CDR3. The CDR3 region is CASKGDEQYV. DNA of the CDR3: TGTGCCAGTAAGGGGGACGAGCAGTACGTC.

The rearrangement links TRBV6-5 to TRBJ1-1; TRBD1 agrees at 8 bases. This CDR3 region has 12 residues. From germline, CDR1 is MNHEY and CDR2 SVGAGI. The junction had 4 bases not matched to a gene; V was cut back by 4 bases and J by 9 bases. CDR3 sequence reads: CASSSGTGQAFF. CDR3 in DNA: TGTGCCAGCAGTTCGGGGACAGGCCAAGCTTTCTTT.

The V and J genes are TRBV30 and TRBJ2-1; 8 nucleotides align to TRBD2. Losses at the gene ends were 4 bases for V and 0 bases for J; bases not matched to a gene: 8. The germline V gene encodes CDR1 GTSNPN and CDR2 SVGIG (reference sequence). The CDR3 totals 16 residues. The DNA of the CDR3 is TGTGCCTGGATCCCCGAGCGGGGGAGCTCCTACAATGAGCAGTTCTTC. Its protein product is CAWIPERGSSYNEQFF.

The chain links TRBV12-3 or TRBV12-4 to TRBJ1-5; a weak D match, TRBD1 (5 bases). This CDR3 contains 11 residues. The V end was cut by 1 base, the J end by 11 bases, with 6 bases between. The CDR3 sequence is CASSLGGTQHF. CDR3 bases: TGTGCCAGCAGTTTAGGGGGCACCCAGCATTTT.

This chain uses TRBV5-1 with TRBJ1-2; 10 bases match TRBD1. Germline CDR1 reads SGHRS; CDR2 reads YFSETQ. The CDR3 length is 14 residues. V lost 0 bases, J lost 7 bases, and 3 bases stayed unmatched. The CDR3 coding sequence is TGCGCCAGCAGCTTGGGGACAGGGGGGTTTGGCTACACCTTC. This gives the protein CASSLGTGGFGYTF.

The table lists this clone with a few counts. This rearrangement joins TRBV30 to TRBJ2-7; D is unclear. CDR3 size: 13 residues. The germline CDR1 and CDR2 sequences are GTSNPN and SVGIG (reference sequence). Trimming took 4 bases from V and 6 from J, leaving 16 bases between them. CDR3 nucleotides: TGTGCCTGGACCCCAAATTCGATGAGCGAGCAGTACTTC. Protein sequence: CAWTPNSMSEQYF.

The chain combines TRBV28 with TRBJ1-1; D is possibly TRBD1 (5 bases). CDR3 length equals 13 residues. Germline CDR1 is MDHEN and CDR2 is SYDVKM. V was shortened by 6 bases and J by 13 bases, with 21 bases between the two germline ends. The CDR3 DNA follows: TGTGCCAGCAGCTCTTTCAAGTGGGGCTACGGTTTCTTT. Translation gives CASSSFKWGYGFF.

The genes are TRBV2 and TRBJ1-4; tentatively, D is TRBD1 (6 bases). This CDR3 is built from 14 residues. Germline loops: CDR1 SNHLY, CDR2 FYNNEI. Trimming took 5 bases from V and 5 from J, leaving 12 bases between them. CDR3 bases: TGTGCCAGCAGTAAGGGGGAGTACAATGAAAAACTGTTTTTT. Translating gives CASSKGEYNEKLFF.

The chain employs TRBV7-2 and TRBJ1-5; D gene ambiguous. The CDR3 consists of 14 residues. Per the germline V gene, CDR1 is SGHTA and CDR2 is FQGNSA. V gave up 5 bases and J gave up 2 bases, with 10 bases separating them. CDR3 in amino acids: CASSASGGNQPQHF. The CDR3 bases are TGTGCCAGCAGCGCCTCTGGAGGCAATCAGCCCCAGCATTTT.

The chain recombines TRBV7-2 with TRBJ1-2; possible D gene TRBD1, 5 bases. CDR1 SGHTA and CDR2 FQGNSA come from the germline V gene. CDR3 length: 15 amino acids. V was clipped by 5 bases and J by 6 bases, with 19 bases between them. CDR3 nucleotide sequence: TGTGCCAGCAGCCCCAAGGAGGGGCGATCAAATGGCTACACCTTC. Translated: CASSPKEGRSNGYTF.

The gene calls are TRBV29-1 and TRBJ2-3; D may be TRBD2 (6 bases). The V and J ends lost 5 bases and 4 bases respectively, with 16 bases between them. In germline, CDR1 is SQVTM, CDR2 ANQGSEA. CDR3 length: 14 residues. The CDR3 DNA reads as TGCAGCGTTCTGGGCGGGGTCGGTGCAGATACGCAGTATTTT. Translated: CSVLGGVGADTQYF.

As DNA, the CDR3 is TGTGCCAGCAGTAGGGGTCCCGGAAACACCATATATTTT. Translated: CASSRGPGNTIYF. This chain uses TRBV12-3 or TRBV12-4 with TRBJ1-3; D possibly corresponds to TRBD1 (5 bases). The V and J ends lost 5 bases and 4 bases respectively, with 9 bases between them. The CDR3 sequence is 13 residues long.

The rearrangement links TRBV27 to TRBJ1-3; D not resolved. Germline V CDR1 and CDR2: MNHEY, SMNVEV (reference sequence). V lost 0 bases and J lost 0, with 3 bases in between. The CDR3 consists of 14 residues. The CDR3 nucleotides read TGTGCCAGCAGTTTATCGGTCTCTGGAAACACCATATATTTT. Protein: CASSLSVSGNTIYF.

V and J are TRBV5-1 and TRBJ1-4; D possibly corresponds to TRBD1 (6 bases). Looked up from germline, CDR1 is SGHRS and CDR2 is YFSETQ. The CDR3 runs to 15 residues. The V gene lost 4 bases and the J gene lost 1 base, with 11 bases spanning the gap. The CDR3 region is CASSVQQGTNEKLFF. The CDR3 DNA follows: TGCGCCAGCAGCGTACAACAGGGAACTAATGAAAAACTGTTTTTT.

The CDR3 nucleotides read TGTGCCAGCAAAACCTGGGACAGGGGGGCCCCCGAAAACACCATATATTTT. It yields the protein CASKTWDRGAPENTIYF. This rearrangement joins TRBV6-4 to TRBJ1-3; 11 bases map to TRBD1. This CDR3 has 17 residues. Trimming took 7 bases from V and 6 from J; bases not matched to a gene: 14. Germline assignment: CDR1 MRHNA and CDR2 SNTAGT.

CDR3 in amino acids: CASNLLASGPETQYF. The CDR3 region has the DNA TGTGCCAGCAACCTGCTCGCTAGCGGGCCGGAGACCCAGTACTTC. V gene TRBV7-9 combines with J gene TRBJ2-5; 8 nucleotides match TRBD2. The CDR3 extends over 15 amino acids. Trimming removed 7 bases from V and 5 bases from J; junction bases left unmatched: 12. CDR1 and CDR2 (germline): SEHNR, FQNEAQ (reference sequence).

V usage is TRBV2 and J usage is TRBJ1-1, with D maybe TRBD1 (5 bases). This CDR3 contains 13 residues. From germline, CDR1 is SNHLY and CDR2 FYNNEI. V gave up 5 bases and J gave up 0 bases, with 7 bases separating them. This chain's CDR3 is CASSQGVNTEAFF. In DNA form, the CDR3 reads TGTGCCAGCAGTCAAGGGGTGAACACTGAAGCTTTCTTT.

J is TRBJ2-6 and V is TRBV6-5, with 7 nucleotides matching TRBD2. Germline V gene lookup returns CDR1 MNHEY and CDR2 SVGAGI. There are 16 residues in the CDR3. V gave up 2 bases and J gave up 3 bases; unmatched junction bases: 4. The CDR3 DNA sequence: TGTGCCAGCAGTTACCTTGCGGGGGTTGGGGCCAACGTCCTGACTTTC. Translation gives CASSYLAGVGANVLTF.

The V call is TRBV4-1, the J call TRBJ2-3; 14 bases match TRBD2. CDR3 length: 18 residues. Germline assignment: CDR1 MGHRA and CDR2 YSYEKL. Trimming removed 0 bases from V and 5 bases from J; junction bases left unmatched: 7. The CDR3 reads CASSQDDGLAGGGDTQYF. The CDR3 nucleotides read TGCGCCAGCAGCCAAGATGACGGACTAGCGGGAGGTGGAGATACGCAGTATTTT.

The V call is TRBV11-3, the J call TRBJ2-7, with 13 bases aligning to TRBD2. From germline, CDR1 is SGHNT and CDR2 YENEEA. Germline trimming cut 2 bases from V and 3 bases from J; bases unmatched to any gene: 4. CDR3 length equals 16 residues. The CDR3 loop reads CASSLSGLAGVYEQYF. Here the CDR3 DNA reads TGTGCCAGCAGCTTAAGTGGACTAGCGGGAGTCTACGAGCAGTACTTC.